This T cell receptor beta chain came from a study of Ad26.COV2.S vaccination and SARS-CoV-2 variants. In the study overall: It was the COV1001 Ad26.COV2.S trial arm that included the donor. Ad26.COV2.S was injected intramuscularly once or twice, 56 days apart.

Findings of the study overall: Non-spike TCR breadth was similar in vaccine and placebo recipients.

Points on this clone: The antigen remains unidentified.

As for treatment: 15 to 20 received Ad26.COV2.S at low or high dose, single or two shots; roughly five received placebo; per-sample allocation not given. Material that was analyzed had been drawn on day 63 after the first vaccine or placebo injection. Assay: immunoSEQ multiplex PCR; the TCRdb copy retains only in-frame clones and omits some. The repertoire includes about 440,000 clones, 70% to 90% of them detected once, and 9.5% to 15% sits in the top ten. V shed 6 bases and J shed 7 bases, with 18 bases lying between them. The CDR3 sequence is 14 residues long. Germline V lookup: CDR1 MNHEY, CDR2 SMNVEV (reference sequence).

The receptor was derived from a person aged 18 to 59 who received the Ad26.COV2.S COVID-19 vaccine or a placebo. The chain carries TRBV27 and TRBJ1-1, with D possibly TRBD1 on 6 matching bases. This material consisted of peripheral blood, taken in a trial of Ad26.COV2.S vaccine versus placebo. The CDR3 spells CASSLKPGAGEAFF. For the CDR3, the DNA is TGTGCCAGCAGCTTAAAACCGGGGGCAGGTGAAGCTTTCTTT.